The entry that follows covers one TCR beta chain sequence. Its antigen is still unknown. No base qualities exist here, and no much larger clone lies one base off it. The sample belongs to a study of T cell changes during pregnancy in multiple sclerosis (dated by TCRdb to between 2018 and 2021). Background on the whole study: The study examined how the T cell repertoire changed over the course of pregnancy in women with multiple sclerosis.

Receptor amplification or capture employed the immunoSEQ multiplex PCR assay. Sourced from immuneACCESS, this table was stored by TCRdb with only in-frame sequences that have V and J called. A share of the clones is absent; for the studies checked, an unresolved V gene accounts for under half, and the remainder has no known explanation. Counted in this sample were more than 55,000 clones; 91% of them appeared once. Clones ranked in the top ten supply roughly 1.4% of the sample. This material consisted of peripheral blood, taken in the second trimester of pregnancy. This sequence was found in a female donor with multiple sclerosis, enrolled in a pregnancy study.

The DNA sequence is given as TGTGCCAGCAGCCTTACCGACTGGAACACTGAAGCTTTCTTT. Protein translation: CASSLTDWNTEAFF. Here the chain combines TRBV7-9 and TRBJ1-1, with the D gene not confidently named. Sequences SEHNR (CDR1) and FQNEAQ (CDR2) are obtained from the germline V gene (reference sequence). The CDR3 covers 14 residues, taking in both the cysteine and the phenylalanine. This entry keeps only the CDR3 DNA: 42 bases, framed from base 1. V is clipped by 5 bases and J by 1 base, and the sequence between their germline boundaries is 11 bases long.